This T cell receptor (beta chain) was obtained from a study of beta chain features in type 1 diabetes. Study-level points and caveats: Shortening that was moderate but significant affected the TCRB CDR3s of Type 1 diabetes patients in all four CD4+ subsets.

Since all of the isolated RNA was reverse transcribed, expressed TCRB transcripts were what got sequenced. The data were produced by immunoSEQ multiplex PCR, yet TCRdb's version contains in-frame clones alone and is incomplete. There are 850,000 to 900,000 clones in the sample; roughly 17% occur only once, and roughly 0.025% lies in the top ten. About this clone: Its antigen is currently unknown.

This CDR3 spans 15 amino acids. CDR1 is SGHTA and CDR2 is FQGNSA in the germline V gene. The germline V and J ends were trimmed by 1 base and 0 bases, with 9 bases remaining between them. The chain carries TRBV7-2 and TRBJ1-2; the D is unclear. Source material: naive CD4+ T cells from blood. This receptor was obtained from a woman aged 18-29 years in good health. The CDR3 sequence: CASSLVGETNYGYTF. The CDR3 coding sequence is TGTGCCAGCAGCTTAGTTGGGGAGACTAACTATGGCTACACCTTC.